The rows below give T cell receptor beta chains drawn from one sample of a study of low-dose radiotherapy and immunotherapy resistance in tumors. Each CDR3 protein gets one entry after TCRdb re-called the reads with MiXCR. Seen here are under 90,000 distinct CDR3 sequences, roughly 30% observed once, and the top ten hold around 10%. The sequenced sample was PBMCs, obtained before treatment. The receptor source for this set is a female donor with ovarian cancer. Each CDR3 is given with its conserved first and last residue. Each record gives: CDR3 length, J gene, V gene, clone size, CDR3 protein. Expanded clones are given a class, and other clones once, few, many or no size at all.

15,TRBJ2-1,TRBV6-2/TRBV6-3,many,CASSGKAGPSNEQFF
14,TRBJ2-5,TRBV2,many,CASSGAGSQRTQYF
14,TRBJ1-1,TRBV4-3,NA,CASSQGMMNTEAFF
14,TRBJ2-1,TRBV5-1,many,CASSLRPREGPAFF
18,TRBJ2-1,TRBV24-1,NA,CATSDVRPSGRSYNEQFF
16,TRBJ2-1,TRBV24-1,many,CATSGSLGGNYNEQFF
16,TRBJ2-2,TRBV15,many,CATSRMVARNTGELFF
14,TRBJ1-2,TRBV28,NA,CATARDGTNYGYTF
13,TRBJ2-1,TRBV7-9,NA,CASSRDSLYGQFF
14,TRBJ2-1,TRBV11-2,many,CASSRDRANNEQFF
13,TRBJ1-1,TRBV2,NA,CASSPEMNTEAFF
16,TRBJ2-1,TRBV24-1,many,CATSDLRGSSYNEQFF
17,TRBJ1-3,TRBV5-4,NA,CASSLEGAGSRGNTIYF
15,TRBJ1-6,TRBV4-3,NA,CASSQSGNYNSPLHF
15,TRBJ2-1,TRBV5-1,NA,CASSLGQGMGNEQFF
17,TRBJ2-7,TRBV4-1,once,CASSPRTPGQGTYEQYF
17,TRBJ2-1,TRBV11-1,NA,CASSLVPPRTGYNEQFF
15,TRBJ1-5,TRBV28,many,CASSLEQGSNQPQHF
13,TRBJ1-2,TRBV7-3,many,CASSLDGRYGYTF
15,TRBJ2-1,TRBV9,many,CASSMGLASLNEQFF
15,TRBJ1-5,TRBV4-1,many,CASSPTGGAGQPQHF
14,TRBJ2-3,TRBV11-2,NA,CASSTSTGPDTQYF
17,TRBJ2-5,TRBV7-8,NA,CTSSTSASTSGQETQYF
12,TRBJ2-7,TRBV6-1,NA,CAMGTSAYEQYF
16,TRBJ2-1,TRBV28,many,CASISQGTGDTNEQFF
11,TRBJ1-1,TRBV6-2/TRBV6-3,many,CASIRQPEAFF
14,TRBJ2-3,TRBV2,many,CATGLAGIRDTQYF
16,TRBJ2-1,TRBV12-5,many,CASGLVSGRGYNEQFF
18,TRBJ2-1,TRBV12-3/TRBV12-4,many,CASSLALRLAGTYNEQFF
17,TRBJ2-1,TRBV6-5,many,CASSYSLGSGGDNEQFF
15,TRBJ2-1,TRBV28,many,CASSRFRTEENEQFF
13,TRBJ2-7,TRBV7-2,many,CASSLLTRSEQYF
16,TRBJ2-2,TRBV12-3/TRBV12-4,few,CASNRDSGQHTGELFF
15,TRBJ1-2,TRBV25-1,NA,CASSDPGQGWDGYTF
14,TRBJ2-3,TRBV24-1,many,CATSDPPKLDTQYF
15,TRBJ2-1,TRBV7-2,many,CASSLILGSHNEQFF
14,TRBJ2-4,TRBV20-1,many,CSARANLPTDIQYF
13,TRBJ1-1,TRBV5-1,many,CASSLGMNTEAFF
15,TRBJ2-5,TRBV27,NA,CASSTGQGARETQYF
13,TRBJ2-7,TRBV29-1,many,CSAETSGSGEQYF
14,TRBJ1-1,TRBV20-1,few,CSAPGGPSNTEAFF
16,TRBJ2-3,TRBV4-2,many,CASSQEAAGVLDTQYF
14,TRBJ2-2,TRBV29-1,NA,CSVRTTGNTGELFF
14,TRBJ2-3,TRBV18,NA,CASSPGGVGDTQYF
15,TRBJ2-6,TRBV3-1,many,CASSQGGSGANVLTF
15,TRBJ2-2,TRBV9,few,CASSVAGSDTGELFF
13,TRBJ2-3,TRBV7-9,many,CASGPPTGDTQYF
14,TRBJ1-5,TRBV6-6,medium-sized,CASRTAGRNQPQHF
15,TRBJ2-7,TRBV5-1,NA,CASSWGKAGVNEQYF
19,TRBJ2-7,TRBV6-2/TRBV6-3,NA,CASSYSGDLRRQSSYEQYF